The clone carrying this T cell receptor beta chain was detected once. The antigen is not known. A multiplex PCR was run with 60 Vbeta primers and 13 Jbeta primers. Some clones are missing from TCRdb's copy, which holds only in-frame ones; the method was immunoSEQ multiplex PCR. The top ten hold approximately 5% of the sample, which has about 190,000 clones, roughly 77% seen once. Germline V gene lookup returns CDR1 KGHSH and CDR2 LQKENI. The CDR3 is 12 amino acids. V lost 0 bases and J lost 4, with 3 bases in between. The source of the sample is a study of cytomegalovirus exposure and HLA in healthy donors. Study-level points and caveats: The study dropped some indistinguishable V segments, TRBV6-2 and TRBV6-3 among them.

This clonotype originated in a man in his thirties or forties in good health and CMV-seropositive. The chain carries TRBV18 and TRBJ2-5; no reliable D call. The sample comprised PBMCs. The CDR3 reads CASSPPVETQYF. Here the CDR3 DNA reads TGTGCCAGCTCACCACCCGTAGAGACCCAGTACTTC. The full variable domain, completed using reference TRBV18 and TRBJ2-5, is NAGVMQNPRHLVRRRGQEARLRCSPMKGHSHVYWYRQLPEEGLKFMVYLQKENIIDESGMPKERFSAEFPKEGPSILRIQQVVRGDSAAYFCASSPPVETQYFGPGTRLLVL.